Below, 10 T cell receptor beta chains from the same sample are listed, as sequenced in a study of cytomegalovirus exposure and HLA in healthy donors. The PCR contained 60 Vbeta and 13 Jbeta primers. The data were produced by immunoSEQ multiplex PCR, yet TCRdb's version contains in-frame clones alone and is incomplete. The table lists about 260,000 clones, just under 85% of them singletons, with 2% to 2.5% in the top ten. Sequenced material: PBMCs. The source of these receptors is a woman in her forties in good health and CMV-seropositive.

This rearrangement joins TRBV28 to TRBJ1-3; tentative D call: TRBD1 (5 bases). The CDR3 totals 15 residues. V dropped 6 bases and J dropped 5 bases, with 17 bases sitting between them. Germline V lookup: CDR1 MDHEN, CDR2 SYDVKM. CDR3 region: CASSGEGEKRNTIYF. The CDR3 region has the DNA TGTGCCAGCAGCGGTGAAGGGGAAAAGAGAAACACCATATATTTT. The entire variable domain, with the rest obtained from reference TRBV28 and TRBJ1-3, is as follows: DVKVTQSSRYLVKRTGEKVFLECVQDMDHENMFWYRQDPGLGLRLIYFSYDVKMKEKGDIPEGYSVSREKKERFSLILESASTNQTSMYLCASSGEGEKRNTIYFGEGSWLTVV.

A word on this clone: Other DNA sequences of this sample code for an identical CDR3. The chain uses TRBV7-9 and TRBJ2-7; 11 nucleotides align to TRBD2. Germline V gene sequence: CDR1 SEHNR, CDR2 FQNEAQ (reference sequence). V lost 4 bases and J lost 2; bases outside the gene matches: 7. The CDR3 has 16 residues. In nucleotides, the CDR3 is TGTGCCAGCAGCTCCTACTCTAGCGGGAGGACCTACGAGCAGTACTTC. It translates to CASSSYSSGRTYEQYF.

V usage is TRBV15 and J usage is TRBJ2-1, with a tentative D call TRBD2 (5 bases). The CDR3 loop spans 13 amino acids. Germline V gene data show CDR1 as LNHNV and CDR2 as YYDKDF (reference sequence). V shed 0 bases and J shed 8 bases, with 8 bases lying between them. The CDR3 sequence is CATSRDAGDEQFF. The CDR3 nucleotides read TGTGCCACCAGCAGAGATGCGGGCGATGAGCAGTTCTTC.

The chain uses TRBV11-1 and TRBJ2-5; D is perhaps TRBD2 (6 bases). The germline CDR1 and CDR2 sequences are SGHAT and FQDESV (reference sequence). The V end was cut by 3 bases, the J end by 1 base, with 15 bases between. The CDR3 totals 16 residues. The CDR3 protein is CASSLREVGFQETQYF. Here the CDR3 DNA reads TGTGCCAGCAGCTTGAGGGAGGTGGGATTCCAAGAGACCCAGTACTTC. Supplemented by reference TRBV11-1 and TRBJ2-5, the full variable domain reads EAEVAQSPRYKITEKSQAVAFWCDPISGHATLYWYRQILGQGPELLVQFQDESVVDDSQLPKDRFSAERLKGVDSTLKIQPAELGDSAMYLCASSLREVGFQETQYFGPGTRLLVL.

This chain links TRBV12-5 with TRBJ1-3, with a tentative D call TRBD1 (5 bases). The CDR3 is 15 amino acids. Germline-derived CDR1 and CDR2 are LGHNT and FRNRAP. V was pared by 5 bases and J by 2 bases, with 13 bases between. CDR3 sequence: CASGPSGGTGNTIYF. In DNA, the CDR3 is TGTGCTAGTGGTCCCTCGGGGGGGACTGGAAACACCATATATTTT.

The J gene is TRBJ2-2, the V gene TRBV4-3, with D possibly being TRBD1 (5 bases). Trimming removed 5 bases at V and 3 bases at J, with 10 bases between. The CDR3 has 14 residues. Germline V gives CDR1 LGHNA, CDR2 YSLEER. The CDR3 loop reads CASSFRAHTGELFF. The CDR3 bases are TGCGCCAGCAGCTTCAGGGCCCACACCGGGGAGCTGTTTTTT.

This clone showed up just a few times. This chain links TRBV19 with TRBJ1-1, with 9 bases identical to TRBD1. This CDR3 is 17 amino acids long. Germline V gene data show CDR1 as LNHDA and CDR2 as SQIVND (reference sequence). J gave up 5 bases and V 4 bases, and 14 bases lay outside the gene matches. DNA for the CDR3: TGTGCCAGTAGTAACACCCCCGGACAGGGGACAGGGACTGAAGCTTTCTTT. Translated: CASSNTPGQGTGTEAFF.

This clone was observed a few times. The gene calls are TRBV4-3 and TRBJ2-2; D is unclear. V was cut by 4 bases and J by 5 bases, with 8 bases left in between. This CDR3 is 13 amino acids long. CDR1 LGHNA and CDR2 YSLEER come from the germline V gene. CDR3 coding DNA: TGCGCCAGCAGCCGAGAGAGGACCGGGGAGCTGTTTTTT. This translates into CASSRERTGELFF.

This chain connects TRBV30 to TRBJ2-7; 12 nucleotides agree with TRBD2. Germline loops: CDR1 GTSNPN, CDR2 SVGIG (reference sequence). V was clipped by 1 base and J by 6 bases; unmatched bases: 1. The CDR3 loop spans 13 amino acids. CDR3 sequence reads: CAWSASGRAEQYF. CDR3 sequence (DNA): TGTGCCTGGAGTGCTAGCGGGAGGGCCGAGCAGTACTTC. The variable domain in full, with the rest retrieved from reference TRBV30 and TRBJ2-7, is SQTIHQWPATLVQPVGSPLSLECTVEGTSNPNLYWYRQAAGRGLQLLFYSVGIGQISSEVPQNLSASRPQDRQFILSSKKLLLSDSGFYLCAWSASGRAEQYFGPGTRLTVT.

The rearrangement links TRBV9 to TRBJ2-5; 9 nucleotides agree with TRBD1. Trimming removed 3 bases from V and 2 bases from J; junction bases left unmatched: 5. Per germline, CDR1 SGDLS and CDR2 YYNGEE. CDR3 length: 15 amino acids. CDR3: CASSGGQGSQETQYF. CDR3 nucleotides: TGTGCCAGCAGCGGGGGACAGGGCTCTCAAGAGACCCAGTACTTC.